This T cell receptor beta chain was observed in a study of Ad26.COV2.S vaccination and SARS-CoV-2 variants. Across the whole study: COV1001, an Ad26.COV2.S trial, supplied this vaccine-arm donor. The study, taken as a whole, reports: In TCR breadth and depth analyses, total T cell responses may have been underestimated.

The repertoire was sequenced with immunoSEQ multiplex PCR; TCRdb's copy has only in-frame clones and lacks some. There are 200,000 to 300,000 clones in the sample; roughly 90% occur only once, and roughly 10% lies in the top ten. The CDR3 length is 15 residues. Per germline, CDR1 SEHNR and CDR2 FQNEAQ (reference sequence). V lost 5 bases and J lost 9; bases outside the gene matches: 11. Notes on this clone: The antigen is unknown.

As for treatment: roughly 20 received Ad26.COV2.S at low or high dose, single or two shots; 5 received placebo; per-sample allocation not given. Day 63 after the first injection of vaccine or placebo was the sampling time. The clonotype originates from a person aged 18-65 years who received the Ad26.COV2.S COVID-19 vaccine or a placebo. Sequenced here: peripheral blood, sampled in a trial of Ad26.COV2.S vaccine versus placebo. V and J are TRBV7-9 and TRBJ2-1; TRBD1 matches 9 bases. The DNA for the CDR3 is TGTGCCAGCAGCCCCCGGGACAGGGCAACGGTTGAGCAGTTCTTC. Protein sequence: CASSPRDRATVEQFF.